The present TCR beta chain was sequenced within a study of early T cells in non-severe SARS-CoV-2 infection. Study information: Bulk RNA isolated from unsorted whole blood underwent sequencing; chains were not paired.

This clonotype was counted ten times or more. Its antigen is undetermined. The V gene's germline CDR1 is MDHEN and CDR2 SYDVKM. Trimming pared 1 base from V and 3 bases from J, leaving 7 bases between. The CDR3 covers 15 residues. Each single cDNA molecule received a unique molecular identifier. TCRdb called the 5' RACE reads again in MiXCR, with one record for every CDR3 protein. This table has 65,000 to 70,000 distinct CDR3 sequences, about 11% appearing once. Study-wide results and caveats: The study's VDJdb matching favored anti-spike CD8 responses and missed private and CD4 specificities.

The chain combines TRBV28 with TRBJ2-6, with a possible D match to TRBD1 (5 bases). Sequenced input: whole blood. This receptor was taken from an adult who was a healthcare worker with PCR-confirmed SARS-CoV-2 infection or an uninfected control (not recorded which). CDR3: CASSLSRDGANVLTF. The DNA of the CDR3 is TGTGCCAGCAGTTTATCCAGGGATGGGGCCAACGTCCTGACTTTC.